This T cell receptor beta chain emerged from a study of siplizumab effects on memory and regulatory T cells. Findings and caveats of the study: Significantly reduced by siplizumab was the cumulative frequency of alloreactive sequences, namely those traceable to unstimulated CD4+ memory cells.

J gave up 5 bases and V 6 bases, and 5 bases lay outside the gene matches. CDR3 length: 13 amino acids. CDR1 SNHLY and CDR2 FYNNEI come from the germline V gene. Generated by immunoSEQ multiplex PCR, the TCRdb table keeps only in-frame clones and is missing some. The sample contains some 120,000 clones, 93% of which appear only once. On this clone: As yet, its antigen is unknown.

The material sequenced was non-Treg CD4+ T cells sorted from blood. The J gene is TRBJ2-3, the V gene TRBV2, with TRBD2 identical over 7 bases. The clonotype comes from a human donor in good health. In DNA form, the CDR3 reads TGTGCCAGCAGAGGAGGACTAGTAGATACGCAGTATTTT. It codes for CASRGGLVDTQYF.